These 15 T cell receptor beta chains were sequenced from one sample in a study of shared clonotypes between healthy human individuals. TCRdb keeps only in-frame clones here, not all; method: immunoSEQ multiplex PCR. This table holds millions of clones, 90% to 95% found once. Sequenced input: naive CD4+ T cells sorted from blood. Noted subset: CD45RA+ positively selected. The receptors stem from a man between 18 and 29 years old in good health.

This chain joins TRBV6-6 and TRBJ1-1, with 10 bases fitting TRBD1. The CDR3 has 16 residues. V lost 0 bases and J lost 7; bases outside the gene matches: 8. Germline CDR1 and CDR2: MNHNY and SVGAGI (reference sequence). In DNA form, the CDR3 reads TGTGCCAGCAGTTACTCGACAGGGGGCGGGCGTAGTGAAGCTTTCTTT. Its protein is CASSYSTGGGRSEAFF.

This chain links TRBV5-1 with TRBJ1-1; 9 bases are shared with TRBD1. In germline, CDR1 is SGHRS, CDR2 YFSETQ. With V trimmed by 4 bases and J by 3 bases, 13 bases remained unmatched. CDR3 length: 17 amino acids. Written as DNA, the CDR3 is TGCGCCAGCAGCCGCAATCCTCCGGGACAGGGAGACACTGAAGCTTTCTTT. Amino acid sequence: CASSRNPPGQGDTEAFF.

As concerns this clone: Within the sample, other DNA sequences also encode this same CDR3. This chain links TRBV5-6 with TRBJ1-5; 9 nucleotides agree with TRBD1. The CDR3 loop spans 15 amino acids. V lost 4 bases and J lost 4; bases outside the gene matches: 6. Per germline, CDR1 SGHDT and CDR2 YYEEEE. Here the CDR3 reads CASSRTGVGNQPQHF. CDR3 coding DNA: TGTGCCAGCAGCCGGACAGGGGTCGGGAATCAGCCCCAGCATTTT.

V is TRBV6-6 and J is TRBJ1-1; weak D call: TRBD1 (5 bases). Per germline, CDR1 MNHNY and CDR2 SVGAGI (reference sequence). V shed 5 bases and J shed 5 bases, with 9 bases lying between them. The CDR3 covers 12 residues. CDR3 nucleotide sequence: TGTGCCAGCAGTCCGGGGCGGACTGAAGCTTTCTTT. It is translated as CASSPGRTEAFF.

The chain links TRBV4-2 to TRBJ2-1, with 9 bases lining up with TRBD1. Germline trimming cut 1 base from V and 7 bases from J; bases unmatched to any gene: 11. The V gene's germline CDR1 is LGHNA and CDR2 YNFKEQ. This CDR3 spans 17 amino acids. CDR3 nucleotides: TGTGCCAGCAGCCAAGCTCTTGGGACAGGGATAGGGAATGAGCAGTTCTTC. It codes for CASSQALGTGIGNEQFF.

In DNA form, the CDR3 reads TGTGCCAGCAACAGGGGCTCTTTAACCTACGAGCAGTACTTC. It encodes CASNRGSLTYEQYF. The V call is TRBV28, the J call TRBJ2-7, with TRBD1 matching 7 bases. This CDR3 region has 14 residues. Germline V gene lookup returns CDR1 MDHEN and CDR2 SYDVKM. After removal of 7 bases from V and 2 bases from J, the junction contained 8 bases not matched to a gene.

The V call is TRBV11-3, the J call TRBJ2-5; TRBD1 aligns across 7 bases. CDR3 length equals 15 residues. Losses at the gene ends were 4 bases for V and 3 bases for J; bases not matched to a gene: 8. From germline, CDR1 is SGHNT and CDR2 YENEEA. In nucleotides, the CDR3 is TGTGCCAGCAGCTCGCAATCCGGGACAGAAGAGACCCAGTACTTC. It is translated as CASSSQSGTEETQYF.

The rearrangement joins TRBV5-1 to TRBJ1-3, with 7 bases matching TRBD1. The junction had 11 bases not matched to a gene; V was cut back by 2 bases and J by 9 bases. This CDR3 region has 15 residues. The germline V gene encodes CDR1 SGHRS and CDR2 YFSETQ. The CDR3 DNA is TGCGCCAGCAGCTTTGGGACAGAGCCAATTGGCACCATATATTTT. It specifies CASSFGTEPIGTIYF.

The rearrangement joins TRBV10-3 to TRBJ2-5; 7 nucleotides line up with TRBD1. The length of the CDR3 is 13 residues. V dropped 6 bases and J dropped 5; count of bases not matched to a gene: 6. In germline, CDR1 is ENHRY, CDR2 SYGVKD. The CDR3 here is CAISGQAMETQYF. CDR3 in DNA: TGTGCCATCAGCGGACAGGCTATGGAGACCCAGTACTTC.

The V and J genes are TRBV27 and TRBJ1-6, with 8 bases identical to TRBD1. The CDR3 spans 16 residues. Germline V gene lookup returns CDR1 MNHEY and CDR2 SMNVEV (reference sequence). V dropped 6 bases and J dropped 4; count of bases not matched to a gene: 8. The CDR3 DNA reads TGTGCCAGCAGCCTAAACCGGGACAGGTATAATTCACCCCTCCACTTT. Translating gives CASSLNRDRYNSPLHF.

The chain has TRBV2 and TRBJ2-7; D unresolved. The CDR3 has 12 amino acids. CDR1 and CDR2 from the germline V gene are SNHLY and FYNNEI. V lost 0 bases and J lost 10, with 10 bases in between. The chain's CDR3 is CASSEAGLIQYF. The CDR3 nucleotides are TGTGCCAGCAGTGAAGCGGGCCTCATCCAGTACTTC.

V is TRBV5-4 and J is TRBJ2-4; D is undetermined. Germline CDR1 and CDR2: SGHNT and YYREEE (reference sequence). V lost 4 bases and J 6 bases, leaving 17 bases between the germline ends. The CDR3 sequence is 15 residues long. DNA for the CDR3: TGTGCCAGCAGCCTTCCTGGCTTAGCAGGAAACATTCAGTACTTC. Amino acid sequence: CASSLPGLAGNIQYF.

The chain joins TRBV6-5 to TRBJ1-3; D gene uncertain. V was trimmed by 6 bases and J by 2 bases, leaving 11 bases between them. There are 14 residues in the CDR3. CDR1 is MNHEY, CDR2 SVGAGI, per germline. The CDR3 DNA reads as TGTGCCAGCAGCCCCGTCACAGCTGGAAACACCATATATTTT. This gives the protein CASSPVTAGNTIYF.

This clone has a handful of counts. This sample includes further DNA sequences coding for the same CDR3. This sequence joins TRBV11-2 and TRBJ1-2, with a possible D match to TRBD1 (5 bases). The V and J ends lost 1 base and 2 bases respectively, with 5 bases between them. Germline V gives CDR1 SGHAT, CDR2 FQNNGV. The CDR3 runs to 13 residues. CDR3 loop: CASSLAGNYGYTF. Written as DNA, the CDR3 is TGTGCCAGCAGCTTAGCAGGGAACTATGGCTACACCTTC.

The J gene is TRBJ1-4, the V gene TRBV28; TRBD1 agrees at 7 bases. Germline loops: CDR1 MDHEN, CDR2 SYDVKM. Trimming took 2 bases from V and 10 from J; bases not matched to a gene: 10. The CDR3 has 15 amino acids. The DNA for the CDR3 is TGTGCCAGCAGTTTAGAGGGGGCCCGCCTGGGAAAACTGTTTTTT. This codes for CASSLEGARLGKLFF.